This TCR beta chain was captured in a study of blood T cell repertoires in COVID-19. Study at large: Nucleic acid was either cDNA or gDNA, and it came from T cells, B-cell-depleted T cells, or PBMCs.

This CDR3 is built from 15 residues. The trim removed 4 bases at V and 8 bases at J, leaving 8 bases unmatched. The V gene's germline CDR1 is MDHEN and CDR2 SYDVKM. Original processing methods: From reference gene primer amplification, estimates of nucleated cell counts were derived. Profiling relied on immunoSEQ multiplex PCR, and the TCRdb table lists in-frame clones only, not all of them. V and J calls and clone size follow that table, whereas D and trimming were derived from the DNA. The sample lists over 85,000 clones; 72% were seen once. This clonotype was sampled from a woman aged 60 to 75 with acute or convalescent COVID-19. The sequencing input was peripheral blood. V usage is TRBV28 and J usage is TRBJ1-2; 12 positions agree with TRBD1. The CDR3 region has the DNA TGTGCCAGCAGTTCCGGGACAGGGGGCCGGCTGGGCTACACCTTC. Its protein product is CASSSGTGGRLGYTF.